Sequencing of this TCR beta chain was carried out in a study of cytomegalovirus exposure and HLA in healthy donors. There are 14 residues in the CDR3. The V and J ends lost 0 bases and 4 bases respectively, with 11 bases between them. Germline assignment: CDR1 SGHNT and CDR2 YYREEE (reference sequence). This clone appeared a few times. The PCR ran on 60 Vbeta and 13 Jbeta primers. Clones were read by immunoSEQ multiplex PCR, and TCRdb kept only the in-frame ones, dropping some. This table holds approximately 170,000 clones, more than 70% found once. This receptor was identified in a man younger than 40 in good health and CMV-seropositive. The chain links TRBV5-4 to TRBJ2-7, with D possibly being TRBD2 (5 bases). The sequencing sample was made of PBMCs. The CDR3 reads CASSLVDSEYEQYF. The CDR3 nucleotides are TGTGCCAGCAGCTTGGTGGACTCAGAATACGAGCAGTACTTC.